This T cell receptor beta chain was sequenced in a study of shared clonotypes between healthy human individuals. Findings and caveats of the study: Generally, naive subsets (rather than memory subsets) showed larger estimated richness. Rarefaction curves obtained for sorted subsets showed sequencing incomplete despite large depth.

About this clone: Its antigen remains unidentified.

Germline V lookup: CDR1 MNHEY, CDR2 SMNVEV (reference sequence). The CDR3 has 12 residues. V lost 4 bases and J lost 7, with 10 bases in between. Assay used: immunoSEQ multiplex PCR; TCRdb lists only in-frame clones, some missing. The sample includes roughly 1 million clones, about 84% of them seen just once. The genes are TRBV27 and TRBJ1-2; D gene unclear. The sample taken for sequencing was memory CD4+ T cells from PBMCs. The subset: CD45RA-negative fraction. This TCR derives from a man between 18 and 29 years old in good health. Some clones in this sample may be carry-over from other donors' samples. CDR3 sequence: CASSYPGGGYTF. The CDR3 nucleotides read TGTGCCAGCAGTTACCCGGGAGGTGGCTACACCTTC.